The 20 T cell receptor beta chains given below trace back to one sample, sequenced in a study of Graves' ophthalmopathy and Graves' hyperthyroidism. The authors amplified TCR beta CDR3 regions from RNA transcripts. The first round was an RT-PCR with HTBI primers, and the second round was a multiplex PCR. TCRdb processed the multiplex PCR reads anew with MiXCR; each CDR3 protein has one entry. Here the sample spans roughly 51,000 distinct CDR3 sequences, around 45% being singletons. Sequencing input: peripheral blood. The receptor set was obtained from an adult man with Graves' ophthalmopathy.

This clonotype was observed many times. The CDR3 nucleotides are TGCGCCAGCAGTGGGACTAGCGCGTACTACGAGCAGTACTTC. It codes for CASSGTSAYYEQYF. The chain uses TRBV5-1 and TRBJ2-7, with 10 bases lining up with TRBD2. The CDR3 contains 14 residues. J gave up 3 bases and V 5 bases, and 5 bases lay outside the gene matches. The germline CDR1 and CDR2 sequences are SGHRS and YFSETQ.

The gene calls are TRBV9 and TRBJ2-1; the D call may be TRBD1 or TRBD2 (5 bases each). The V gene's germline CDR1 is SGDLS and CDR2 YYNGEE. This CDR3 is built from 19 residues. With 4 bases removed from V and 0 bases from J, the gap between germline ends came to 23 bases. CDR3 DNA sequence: TGTGCCAGCAGCTTCTATTTATCTTGGGGGTCAAGCTCCTACAATGAGCAGTTCTTC. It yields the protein CASSFYLSWGSSSYNEQFF.

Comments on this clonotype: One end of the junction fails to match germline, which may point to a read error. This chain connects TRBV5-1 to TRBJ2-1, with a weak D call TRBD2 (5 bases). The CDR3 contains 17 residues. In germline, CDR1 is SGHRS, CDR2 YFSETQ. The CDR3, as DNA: TGCGCCAACAGCTTGGGCAGAGCGAACACCGGGGAGAATGAGCAGTTCTTC. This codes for CANSLGRANTGENEQFF.

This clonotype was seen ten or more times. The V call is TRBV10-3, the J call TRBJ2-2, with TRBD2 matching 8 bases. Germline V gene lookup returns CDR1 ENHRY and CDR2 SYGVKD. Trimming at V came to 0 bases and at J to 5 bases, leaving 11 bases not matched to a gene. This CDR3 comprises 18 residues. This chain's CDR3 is CAISESTSGSLGTGELFF. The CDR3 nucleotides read TGTGCCATCAGTGAGTCGACCAGCGGGAGTTTAGGGACCGGGGAGCTGTTTTTT.

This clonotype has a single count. CDR3 sequence: CASRKNRNTEAFF. The CDR3 nucleotides are TGTGCCAGCAGAAAAAACAGGAACACTGAAGCTTTCTTT. The rearrangement links TRBV6-5 to TRBJ1-1; D remains unclear. This CDR3 has 13 residues. Trimming stripped 6 bases from V and 1 base from J, with 9 bases between. Germline CDR1 is MNHEY and CDR2 is SVGAGI.

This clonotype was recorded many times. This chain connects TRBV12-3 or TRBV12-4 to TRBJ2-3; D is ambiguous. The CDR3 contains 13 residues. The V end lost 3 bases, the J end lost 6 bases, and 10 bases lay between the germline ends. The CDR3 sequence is CASSLARTDTQYF. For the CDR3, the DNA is TGTGCCAGCAGTTTGGCCCGAACCGATACGCAGTATTTT.

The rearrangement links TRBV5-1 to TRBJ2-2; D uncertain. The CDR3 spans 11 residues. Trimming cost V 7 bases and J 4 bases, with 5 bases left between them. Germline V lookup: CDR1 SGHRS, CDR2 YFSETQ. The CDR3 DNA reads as TGCGCCAGCTGCACCACCGGGGAGCTGTTTTTT. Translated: CASCTTGELFF.

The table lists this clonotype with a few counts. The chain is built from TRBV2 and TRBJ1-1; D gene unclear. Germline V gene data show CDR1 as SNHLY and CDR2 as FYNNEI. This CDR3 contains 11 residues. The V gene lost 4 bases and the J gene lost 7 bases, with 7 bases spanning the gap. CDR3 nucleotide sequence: TGTGCCAGCAGTGTACAGTATGAAGCTTTCTTT. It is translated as CASSVQYEAFF.

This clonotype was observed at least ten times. The CDR3 DNA follows: TGCGCCAGCAGCTTGACTAGCGGGACGACAAACGAGCAGTACTTC. The encoded protein is CASSLTSGTTNEQYF. This sequence joins TRBV5-1 and TRBJ2-7; 10 bases match TRBD2. Germline trimming cut 1 base from V and 5 bases from J; bases unmatched to any gene: 6. CDR1 is SGHRS and CDR2 is YFSETQ in the germline V gene. The CDR3 extends over 15 amino acids. The whole variable domain, filled in from reference TRBV5-1 and TRBJ2-7, reads KAGVTQTPRYLIKTRGQQVTLSCSPISGHRSVSWYQQTPGQGLQFLFEYFSETQRNKGNFPGRFSGRQFSNSRSEMNVSTLELGDSALYLCASSLTSGTTNEQYFGPGTRLTVT.

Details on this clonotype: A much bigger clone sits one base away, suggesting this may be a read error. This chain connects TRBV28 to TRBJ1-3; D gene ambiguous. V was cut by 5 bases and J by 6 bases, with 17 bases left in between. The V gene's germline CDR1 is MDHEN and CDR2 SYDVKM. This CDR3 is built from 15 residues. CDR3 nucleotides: TGTGCCAGCAGTGGGCGTCTGGACCTTGAAAACACCATATATTTT. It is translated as CASSGRLDLENTIYF.

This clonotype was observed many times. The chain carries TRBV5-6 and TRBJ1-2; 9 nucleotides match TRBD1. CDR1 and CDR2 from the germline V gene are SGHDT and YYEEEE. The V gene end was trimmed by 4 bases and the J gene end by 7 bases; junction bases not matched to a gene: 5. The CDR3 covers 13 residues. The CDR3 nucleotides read TGTGCCAGCAGCCGGGACAGGGTTTTTGGCTACACCTTC. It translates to CASSRDRVFGYTF. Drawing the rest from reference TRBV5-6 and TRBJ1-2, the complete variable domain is DAGVTQSPTHLIKTRGQQVTLRCSPKSGHDTVSWYQQALGQGPQFIFQYYEEEERQRGNFPDRFSGHQFPNYSSELNVNALLLGDSALYLCASSRDRVFGYTFGSGTRLTVV.

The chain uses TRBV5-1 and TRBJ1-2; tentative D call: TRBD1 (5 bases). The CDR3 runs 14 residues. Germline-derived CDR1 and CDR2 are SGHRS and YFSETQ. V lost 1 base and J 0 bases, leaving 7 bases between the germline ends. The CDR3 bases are TGCGCCAGCAGCTTGACGACAGCTAACTATGGCTACACCTTC. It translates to CASSLTTANYGYTF.

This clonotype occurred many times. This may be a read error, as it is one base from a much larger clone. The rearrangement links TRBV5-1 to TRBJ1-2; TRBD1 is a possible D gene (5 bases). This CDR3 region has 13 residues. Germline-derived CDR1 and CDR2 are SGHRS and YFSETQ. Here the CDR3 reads CASSWDGTGGYIF. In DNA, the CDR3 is TGCGCCAGCAGCTGGGACGGGACGGGCGGCTACATCTTC.

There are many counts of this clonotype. The CDR3 sequence: CASSFVVGTQYF. In nucleotides, the CDR3 is TGTGCCAGCAGTTTCGTTGTGGGTACGCAGTATTTT. The chain employs TRBV12-3 or TRBV12-4 and TRBJ2-3; D call uncertain. CDR3 length: 12 residues. Trimming shortened V by 3 bases and J by 8 bases, and 9 bases separated the two germline ends.

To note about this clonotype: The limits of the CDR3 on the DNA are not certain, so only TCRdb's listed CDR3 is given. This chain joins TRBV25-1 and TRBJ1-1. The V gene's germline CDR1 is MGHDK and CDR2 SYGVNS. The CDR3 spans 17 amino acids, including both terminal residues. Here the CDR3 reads CASFYICSARVNTEAFF.

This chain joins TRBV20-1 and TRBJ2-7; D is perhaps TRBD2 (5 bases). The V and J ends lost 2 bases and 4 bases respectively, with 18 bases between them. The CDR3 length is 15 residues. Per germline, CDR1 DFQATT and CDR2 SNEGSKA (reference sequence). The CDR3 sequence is CSARIRLNGPYEQYF. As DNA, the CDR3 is TGCAGTGCTAGAATAAGACTAAACGGACCATACGAGCAGTACTTC.

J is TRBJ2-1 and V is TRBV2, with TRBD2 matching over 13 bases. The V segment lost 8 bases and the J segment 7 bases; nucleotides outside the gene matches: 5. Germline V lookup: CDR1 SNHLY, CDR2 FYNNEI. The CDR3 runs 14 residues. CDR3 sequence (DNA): TGTGCCAGCTTAGGACTAGCGGGGGCAAATGAGCAGTTCTTC. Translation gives CASLGLAGANEQFF.

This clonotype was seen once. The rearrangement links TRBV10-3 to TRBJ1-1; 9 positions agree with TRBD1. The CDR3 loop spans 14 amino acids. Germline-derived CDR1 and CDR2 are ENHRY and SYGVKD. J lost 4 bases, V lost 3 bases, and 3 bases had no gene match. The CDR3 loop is CAISEQGAVTEAFF. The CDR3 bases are TGTGCCATCAGTGAACAGGGGGCAGTCACTGAAGCTTTCTTT.

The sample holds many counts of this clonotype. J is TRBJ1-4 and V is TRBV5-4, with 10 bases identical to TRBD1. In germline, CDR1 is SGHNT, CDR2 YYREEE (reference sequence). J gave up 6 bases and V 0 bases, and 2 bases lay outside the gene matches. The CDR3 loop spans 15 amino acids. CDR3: CASSLVGTGDEKLFF. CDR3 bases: TGTGCCAGCAGCTTGGTCGGGACAGGGGATGAAAAACTGTTTTTT. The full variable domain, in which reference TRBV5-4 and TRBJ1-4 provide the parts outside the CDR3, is ETGVTQSPTHLIKTRGQQVTLRCSSQSGHNTVSWYQQALGQGPQFIFQYYREEENGRGNFPPRFSGLQFPNYSSELNVNALELDDSALYLCASSLVGTGDEKLFFGSGTQLSVL.

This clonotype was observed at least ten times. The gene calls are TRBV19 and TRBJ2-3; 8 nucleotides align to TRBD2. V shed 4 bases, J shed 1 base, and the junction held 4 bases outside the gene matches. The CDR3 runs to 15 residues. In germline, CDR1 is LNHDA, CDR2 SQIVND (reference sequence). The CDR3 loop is CASSRLRGGTDTQYF. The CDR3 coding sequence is TGTGCCAGTAGTAGGCTGCGGGGGGGCACAGATACGCAGTATTTT.